These T cell receptor beta chains were read from a single sample in a study of T cell responses to AZD1222 COVID-19 vaccine. Assay: immunoSEQ multiplex PCR; the TCRdb copy retains only in-frame clones and omits some. The repertoire holds over 150,000 clones, with just over 85% as singletons. This sample comprised peripheral blood, obtained 28 days after the second AZD1222 dose. The receptor source for this set is an adult who received the AZD1222 COVID-19 vaccine. Both conserved end residues are part of each CDR3. The order of the fields is J gene, clone size, D gene, V gene, CDR3 DNA, CDR3 protein. D genes are given only for firm matches. Clone sizes are given selectively: once, few, many, or a class where the clone is expanded.

J: TRBJ2-7; size: NA; D: NA; V: TRBV19; DNA: TGTGCCAGTAGTCCCGATCCAGCCACCGAGCAGTACTTC; CDR3: CASSPDPATEQYF
J: TRBJ1-3; size: once; D: TRBD1; V: TRBV30; DNA: TGTGCCTGGGGGGGGACAGACTCTGGAAACACCATATATTTT; CDR3: CAWGGTDSGNTIYF
J: TRBJ2-7; size: NA; D: NA; V: TRBV5-1; DNA: TGCGCCAGCAGCATCGGCGGACAGAACTACGAGCAGTACTTC; CDR3: CASSIGGQNYEQYF
J: TRBJ2-7; size: NA; D: TRBD2; V: TRBV2; DNA: TGTGCCAGCAGTGAACGGCGGGGGGGGCCCCCCGGAAGGGAGCAGTACTTC; CDR3: CASSERRGGPPGREQYF
J: TRBJ2-3; size: NA; D: NA; V: TRBV5-1; DNA: TGCGCCAGCAGCTTCAGGGTTGGCACAGATACGCAGTATTTT; CDR3: CASSFRVGTDTQYF
J: TRBJ2-7; size: NA; D: NA; V: TRBV5-8; DNA: TGTGCCAGCAGCCTTACCATCGGGACTGGAGCTCCCTACGAGCAGTACTTC; CDR3: CASSLTIGTGAPYEQYF
J: TRBJ1-3; size: NA; D: TRBD1; V: TRBV30; DNA: TGTGCCTGGACCCCGGGACAGATCACTGGAAACACCATATATTTT; CDR3: CAWTPGQITGNTIYF
J: TRBJ1-2; size: NA; D: NA; V: TRBV5-1; DNA: TGCGCCAGCACCCCTACAGGAATAGCTAACTATGGCTACACCTTC; CDR3: CASTPTGIANYGYTF
J: TRBJ1-6; size: NA; D: TRBD1; V: TRBV5-6; DNA: TGTGCCAGCAGCGCGGACAGGGGTGATTCACCCCTCCACTTT; CDR3: CASSADRGDSPLHF
J: TRBJ2-1; size: NA; D: NA; V: TRBV7-2; DNA: TGTGCCAGCAGCTTAGCTTACAATGAGCAGTTCTTC; CDR3: CASSLAYNEQFF
J: TRBJ2-7; size: NA; D: TRBD2; V: TRBV7-2; DNA: TGTGCCAGCAGCTTAGCCGGGCCTCTAGCGGGGGGGCGCTTTTACGAGCAGTACTTC; CDR3: CASSLAGPLAGGRFYEQYF
J: TRBJ1-5; size: NA; D: NA; V: TRBV19; DNA: TGTGCCAGTAAATTGCTCGGGGTCCAGCCCCAGCATTTT; CDR3: CASKLLGVQPQHF
J: TRBJ1-6; size: few; D: TRBD1; V: TRBV11-2; DNA: TGTGCCAGCAGCTTAGAATTGGGGACAGTTACAACCTTT; CDR3: CASSLELGTVTTF